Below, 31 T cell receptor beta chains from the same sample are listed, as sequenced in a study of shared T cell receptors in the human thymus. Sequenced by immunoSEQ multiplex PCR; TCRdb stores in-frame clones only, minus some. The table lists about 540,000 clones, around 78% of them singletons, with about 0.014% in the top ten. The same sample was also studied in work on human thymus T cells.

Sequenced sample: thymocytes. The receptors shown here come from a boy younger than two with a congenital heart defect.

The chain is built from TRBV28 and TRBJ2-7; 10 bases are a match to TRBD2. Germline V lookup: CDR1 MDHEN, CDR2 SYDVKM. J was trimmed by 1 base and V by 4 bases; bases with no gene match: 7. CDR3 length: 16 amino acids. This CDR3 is CASSCSLAGVSYEQYF. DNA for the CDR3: TGTGCCAGCAGTTGCTCTCTAGCGGGAGTTTCCTACGAGCAGTACTTC.

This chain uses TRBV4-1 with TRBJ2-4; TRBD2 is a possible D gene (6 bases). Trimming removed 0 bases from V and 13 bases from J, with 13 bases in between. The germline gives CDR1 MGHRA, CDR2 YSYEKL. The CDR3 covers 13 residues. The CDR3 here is CASSQDGGWAQYF. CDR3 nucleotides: TGCGCCAGCAGCCAAGATGGAGGGTGGGCGCAGTACTTC.

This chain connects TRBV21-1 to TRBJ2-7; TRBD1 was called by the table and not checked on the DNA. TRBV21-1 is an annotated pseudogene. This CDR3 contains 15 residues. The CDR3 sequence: CASSKARQGTYEQYF. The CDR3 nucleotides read TGTGCCAGCAGCAAGGCGAGACAGGGGACCTACGAGCAGTACTTC.

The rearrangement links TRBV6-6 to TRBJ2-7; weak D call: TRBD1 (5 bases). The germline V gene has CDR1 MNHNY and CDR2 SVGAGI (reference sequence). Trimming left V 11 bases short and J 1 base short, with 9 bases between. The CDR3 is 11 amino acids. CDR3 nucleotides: TGTGCCGTCAGGGTATCCTACGAGCAGTACTTC. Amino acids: CAVRVSYEQYF.

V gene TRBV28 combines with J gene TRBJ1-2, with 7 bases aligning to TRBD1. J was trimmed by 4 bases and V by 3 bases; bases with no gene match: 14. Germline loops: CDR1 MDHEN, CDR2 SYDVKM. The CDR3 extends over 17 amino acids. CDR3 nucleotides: TGTGCCAGCAGTTTGTCGGGACAGTCATATCTTCCCTATGGCTACACCTTC. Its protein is CASSLSGQSYLPYGYTF.

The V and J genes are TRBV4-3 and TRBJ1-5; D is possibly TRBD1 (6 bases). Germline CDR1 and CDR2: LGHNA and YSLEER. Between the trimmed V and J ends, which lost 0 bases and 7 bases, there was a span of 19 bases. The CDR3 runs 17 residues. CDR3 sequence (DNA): TGCGCCAGCAGCCAAGATCGAGTCTTGCCAGGGGAACAGCCCCAGCATTTT. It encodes CASSQDRVLPGEQPQHF.

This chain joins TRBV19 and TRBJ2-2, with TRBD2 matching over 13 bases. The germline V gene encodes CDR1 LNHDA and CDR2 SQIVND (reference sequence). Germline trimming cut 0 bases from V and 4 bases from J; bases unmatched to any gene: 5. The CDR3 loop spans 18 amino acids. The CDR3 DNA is TGTGCCAGTAGTATAGAACTAGCGGGAGGGCCGCGCACCGGGGAGCTGTTTTTT. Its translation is CASSIELAGGPRTGELFF.

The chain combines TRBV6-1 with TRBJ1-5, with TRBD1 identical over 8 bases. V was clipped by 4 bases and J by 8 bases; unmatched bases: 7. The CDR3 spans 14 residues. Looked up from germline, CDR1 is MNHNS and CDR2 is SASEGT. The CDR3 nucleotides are TGTGCCAGCAGTGTAGGACAGGGAGGTAAGCCCCAGCATTTT. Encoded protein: CASSVGQGGKPQHF.

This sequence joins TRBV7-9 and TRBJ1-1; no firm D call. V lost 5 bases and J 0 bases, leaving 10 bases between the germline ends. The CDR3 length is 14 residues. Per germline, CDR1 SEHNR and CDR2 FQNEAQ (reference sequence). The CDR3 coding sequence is TGTGCCAGCAGCCTAGACACCCTGAACACTGAAGCTTTCTTT. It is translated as CASSLDTLNTEAFF.

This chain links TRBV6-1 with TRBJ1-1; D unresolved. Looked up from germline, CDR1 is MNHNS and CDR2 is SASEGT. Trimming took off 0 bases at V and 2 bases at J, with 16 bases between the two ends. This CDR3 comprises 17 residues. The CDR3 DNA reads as TGTGCCAGCAGTGAAGCGTCGGAGGACGAAAATAACACTGAAGCTTTCTTT. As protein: CASSEASEDENNTEAFF.

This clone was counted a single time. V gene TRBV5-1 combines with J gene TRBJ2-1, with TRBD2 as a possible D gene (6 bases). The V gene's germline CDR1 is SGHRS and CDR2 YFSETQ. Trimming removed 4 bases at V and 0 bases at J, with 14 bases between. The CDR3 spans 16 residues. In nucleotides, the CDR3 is TGCGCCAGCAGCACACTAGCCCCAACCTCCTACAATGAGCAGTTCTTC. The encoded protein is CASSTLAPTSYNEQFF. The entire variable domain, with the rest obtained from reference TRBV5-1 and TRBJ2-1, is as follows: KAGVTQTPRYLIKTRGQQVTLSCSPISGHRSVSWYQQTPGQGLQFLFEYFSETQRNKGNFPGRFSGRQFSNSRSEMNVSTLELGDSALYLCASSTLAPTSYNEQFFGPGTRLTVL.

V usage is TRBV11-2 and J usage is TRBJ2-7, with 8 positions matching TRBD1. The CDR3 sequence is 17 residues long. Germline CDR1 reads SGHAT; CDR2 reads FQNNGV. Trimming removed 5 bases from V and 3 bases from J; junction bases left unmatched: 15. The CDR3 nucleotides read TGTGCCAGCAGCCTGAACCCTCCACAGGGGGAGTGCTACGAGCAGTACTTC. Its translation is CASSLNPPQGECYEQYF.

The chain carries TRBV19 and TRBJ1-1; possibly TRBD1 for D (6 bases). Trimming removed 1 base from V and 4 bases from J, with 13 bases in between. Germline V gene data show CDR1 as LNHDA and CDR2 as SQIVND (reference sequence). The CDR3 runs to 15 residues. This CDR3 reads CASSIVAGEGTEAFF. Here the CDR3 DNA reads TGTGCCAGTAGTATAGTTGCAGGGGAGGGCACTGAAGCTTTCTTT.

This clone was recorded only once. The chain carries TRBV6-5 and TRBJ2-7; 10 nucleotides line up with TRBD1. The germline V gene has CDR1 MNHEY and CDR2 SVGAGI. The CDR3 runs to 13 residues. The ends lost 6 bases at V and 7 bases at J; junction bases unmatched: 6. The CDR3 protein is CASSRQGAREQYF. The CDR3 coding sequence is TGTGCCAGCAGCCGACAGGGGGCGAGAGAGCAGTACTTC.

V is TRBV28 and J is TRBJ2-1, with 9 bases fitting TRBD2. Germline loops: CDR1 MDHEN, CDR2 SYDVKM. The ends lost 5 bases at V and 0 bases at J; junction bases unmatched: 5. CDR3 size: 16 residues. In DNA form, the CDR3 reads TGTGCCAGCAGTCCTAGCGGGGTCAGCTCCTACAATGAGCAGTTCTTC. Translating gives CASSPSGVSSYNEQFF.

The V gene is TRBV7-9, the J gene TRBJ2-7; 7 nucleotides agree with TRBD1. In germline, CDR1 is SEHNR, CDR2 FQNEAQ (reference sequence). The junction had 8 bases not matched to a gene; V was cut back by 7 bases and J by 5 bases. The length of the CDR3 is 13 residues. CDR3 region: CASTRQGSHEQYF. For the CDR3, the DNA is TGTGCCAGCACCCGACAGGGCAGCCACGAGCAGTACTTC. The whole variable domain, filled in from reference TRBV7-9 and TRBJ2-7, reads DTGVSQNPRHKITKRGQNVTFRCDPISEHNRLYWYRQTLGQGPEFLTYFQNEAQLEKSRLLSDRFSAERPKGSFSTLEIQRTEQGDSAMYLCASTRQGSHEQYFGPGTRLTVT.

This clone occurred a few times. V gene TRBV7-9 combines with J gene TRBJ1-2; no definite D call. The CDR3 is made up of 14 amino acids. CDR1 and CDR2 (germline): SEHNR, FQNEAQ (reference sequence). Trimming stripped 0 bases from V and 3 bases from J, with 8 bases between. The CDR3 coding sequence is TGTGCCAGCAGCTTAGCCAGCGGAGACTATGGCTACACCTTC. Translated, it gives CASSLASGDYGYTF.

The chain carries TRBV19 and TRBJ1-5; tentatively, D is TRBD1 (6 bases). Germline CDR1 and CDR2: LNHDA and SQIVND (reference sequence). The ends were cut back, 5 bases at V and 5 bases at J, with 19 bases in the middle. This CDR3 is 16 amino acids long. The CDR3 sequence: CASSYRGGGADQPQHF. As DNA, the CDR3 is TGTGCCAGTAGTTACCGCGGTGGGGGGGCGGATCAGCCCCAGCATTTT.

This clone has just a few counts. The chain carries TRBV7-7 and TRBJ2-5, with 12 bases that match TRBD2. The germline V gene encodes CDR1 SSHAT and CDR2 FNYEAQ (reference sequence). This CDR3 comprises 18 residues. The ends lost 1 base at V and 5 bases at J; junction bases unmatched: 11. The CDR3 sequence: CASSLVLLAGGPWETQYF. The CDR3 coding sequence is TGTGCCAGCAGCTTAGTTCTCCTAGCGGGAGGGCCCTGGGAGACCCAGTACTTC. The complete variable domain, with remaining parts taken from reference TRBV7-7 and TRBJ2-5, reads GAGVSQSPRYKVTKRGQDVTLRCDPISSHATLYWYQQALGQGPEFLTYFNYEAQPDKSGLPSDRFSAERPEGSISTLTIQRTEQRDSAMYRCASSLVLLAGGPWETQYFGPGTRLLVL.

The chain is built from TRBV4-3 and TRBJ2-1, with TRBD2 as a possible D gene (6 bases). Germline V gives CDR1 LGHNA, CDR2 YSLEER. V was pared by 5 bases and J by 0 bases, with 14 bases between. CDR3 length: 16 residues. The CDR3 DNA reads TGCGCCAGCAGCGGTTATAGCGGACGCTCCTACAATGAGCAGTTCTTC. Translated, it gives CASSGYSGRSYNEQFF.

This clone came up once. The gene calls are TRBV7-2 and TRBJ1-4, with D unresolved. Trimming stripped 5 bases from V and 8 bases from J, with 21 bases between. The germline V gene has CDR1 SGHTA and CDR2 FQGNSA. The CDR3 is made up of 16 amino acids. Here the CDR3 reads CASSPSGEARREKLFF. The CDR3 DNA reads TGTGCCAGCAGCCCCTCTGGGGAGGCTCGGCGCGAAAAACTGTTTTTT.

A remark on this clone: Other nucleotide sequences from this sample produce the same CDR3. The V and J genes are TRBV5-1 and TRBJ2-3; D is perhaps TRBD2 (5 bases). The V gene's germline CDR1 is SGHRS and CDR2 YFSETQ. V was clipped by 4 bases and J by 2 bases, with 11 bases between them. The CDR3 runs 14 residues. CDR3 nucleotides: TGCGCCAGCAGCCCCCCGGGATCCACAGATACGCAGTATTTT. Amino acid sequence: CASSPPGSTDTQYF.

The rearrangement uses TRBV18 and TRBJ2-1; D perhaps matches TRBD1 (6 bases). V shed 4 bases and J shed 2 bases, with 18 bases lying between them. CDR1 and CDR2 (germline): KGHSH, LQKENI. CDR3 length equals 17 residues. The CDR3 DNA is TGTGCCAGCTCACGGAGAGGCCGGGACACCACCTACAATGAGCAGTTCTTC. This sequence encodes CASSRRGRDTTYNEQFF. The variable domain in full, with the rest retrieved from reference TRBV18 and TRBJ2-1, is NAGVMQNPRHLVRRRGQEARLRCSPMKGHSHVYWYRQLPEEGLKFMVYLQKENIIDESGMPKERFSAEFPKEGPSILRIQQVVRGDSAAYFCASSRRGRDTTYNEQFFGPGTRLTVL.

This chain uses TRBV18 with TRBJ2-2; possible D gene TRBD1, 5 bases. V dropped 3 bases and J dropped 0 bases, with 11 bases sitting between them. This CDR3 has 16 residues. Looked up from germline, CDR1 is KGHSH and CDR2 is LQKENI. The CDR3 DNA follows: TGTGCCAGCTCACCGAAAGGACAAGCGAACACCGGGGAGCTGTTTTTT. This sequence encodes CASSPKGQANTGELFF.

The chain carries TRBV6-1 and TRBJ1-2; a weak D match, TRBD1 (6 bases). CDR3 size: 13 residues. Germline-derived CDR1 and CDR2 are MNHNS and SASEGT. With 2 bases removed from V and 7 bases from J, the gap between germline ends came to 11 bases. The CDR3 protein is CASSEQGSSGYTF. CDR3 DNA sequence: TGTGCCAGCAGTGAACAGGGGAGTAGTGGCTACACCTTC.

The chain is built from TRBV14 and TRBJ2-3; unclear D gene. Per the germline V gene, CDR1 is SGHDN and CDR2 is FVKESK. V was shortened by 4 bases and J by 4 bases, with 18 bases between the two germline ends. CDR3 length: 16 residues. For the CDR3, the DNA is TGTGCCAGCAGCCCCCTCCCCCTGATAGTTTCAGATACGCAGTATTTT. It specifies CASSPLPLIVSDTQYF. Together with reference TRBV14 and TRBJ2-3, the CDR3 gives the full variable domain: EAGVTQFPSHSVIEKGQTVTLRCDPISGHDNLYWYRRVMGKEIKFLLHFVKESKQDESGMPNNRFLAERTGGTYSTLKVQPAELEDSGVYFCASSPLPLIVSDTQYFGPGTRLTVL.

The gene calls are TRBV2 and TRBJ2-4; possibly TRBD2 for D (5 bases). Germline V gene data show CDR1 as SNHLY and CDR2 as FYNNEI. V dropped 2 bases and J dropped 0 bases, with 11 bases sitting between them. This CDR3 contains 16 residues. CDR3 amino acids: CASSERRELAKNIQYF. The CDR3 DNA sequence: TGTGCCAGCAGTGAAAGACGGGAACTAGCCAAAAACATTCAGTACTTC.

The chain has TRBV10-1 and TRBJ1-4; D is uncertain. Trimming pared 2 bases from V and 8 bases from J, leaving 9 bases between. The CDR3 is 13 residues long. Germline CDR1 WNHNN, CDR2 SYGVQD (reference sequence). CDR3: CASSETGEEKLFF. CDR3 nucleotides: TGCGCCAGCAGTGAGACCGGGGAGGAAAAACTGTTTTTT.

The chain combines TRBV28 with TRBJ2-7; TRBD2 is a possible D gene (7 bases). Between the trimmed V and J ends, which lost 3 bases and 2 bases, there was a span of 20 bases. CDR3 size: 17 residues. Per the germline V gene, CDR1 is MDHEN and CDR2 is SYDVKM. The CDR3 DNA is TGTGCCAGCAGTTTTCATAGTTGGGGGGGGCTTGCCTACGAGCAGTACTTC. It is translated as CASSFHSWGGLAYEQYF.

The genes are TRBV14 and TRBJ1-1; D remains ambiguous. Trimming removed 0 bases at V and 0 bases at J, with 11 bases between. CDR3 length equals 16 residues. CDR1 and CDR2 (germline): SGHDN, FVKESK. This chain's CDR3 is CASSQDQNRLNTEAFF. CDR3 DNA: TGTGCCAGCAGCCAAGATCAAAACAGACTGAACACTGAAGCTTTCTTT.

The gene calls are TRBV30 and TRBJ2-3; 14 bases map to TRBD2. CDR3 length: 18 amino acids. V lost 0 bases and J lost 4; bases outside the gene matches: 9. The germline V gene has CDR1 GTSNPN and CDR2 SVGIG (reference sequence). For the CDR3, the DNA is TGTGCCTGGAGTGTGACCGGGACTAGCGGGAGAGGAGCAGATACGCAGTATTTT. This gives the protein CAWSVTGTSGRGADTQYF.